This T cell receptor beta chain was identified during a study of PD-1 blockade in classical Hodgkin lymphoma. After removal of 5 bases from V and 3 bases from J, the junction contained 5 bases not matched to a gene. CDR3 size: 15 residues. Germline CDR1 and CDR2: SGHVS and FQNEAQ. Repertoires were generated with immunoSEQ multiplex PCR, while TCRdb's copy carries only in-frame clones and drops some. There are about 12,000 clones in the sample; roughly nine tenths occur only once, and 20% to 25% lies in the top ten. General study findings and limits: By C4D1, diversity of CD4+ TCRs had risen significantly, whereas that of CD8+ TCRs had not. Patients starting nivolumab under 1 year after ASCT were excluded. Healthy donors reportedly exceeded newly diagnosed patients in baseline TCR diversity.

Relapse was seen in all patients after autologous stem cell transplantation, and brentuximab vedotin exposure was variable. Responses achieved at best were complete response, partial response or progressive disease. The count of this clone is one. What it binds is not known. The receptor was isolated from a human donor with classical Hodgkin lymphoma. This chain uses TRBV7-8 with TRBJ1-3; 9 nucleotides align to TRBD1. The sequences come from peripheral blood mononuclear cells (PBMCs), collected at baseline. The CDR3 sequence: CASSTTGGFGNTIYF. CDR3 coding DNA: TGTGCCAGCAGCACAACAGGGGGCTTTGGAAACACCATATATTTT.